This T cell receptor beta chain was sequenced in a study of blood T cell repertoires in COVID-19. Trimming took 1 base from V and 4 from J; bases not matched to a gene: 3. The CDR3 is 14 amino acids. Germline V gives CDR1 SQVTM, CDR2 ANQGSEA. The data were produced by immunoSEQ multiplex PCR, yet TCRdb's version contains in-frame clones alone and is incomplete. Of more than 300,000 clones in the sample, about 89% are singletons; the top ten hold more than 9%. The TCR comes from a young woman with COVID-19, enrolled during active disease. The chain is built from TRBV29-1 and TRBJ2-5; 10 bases agree with TRBD1. The sample was peripheral blood. For the CDR3, the DNA is TGCAGCGTTGAAGGACAGGGGGCGGGAGAGACCCAGTACTTC. Translated, it gives CSVEGQGAGETQYF.